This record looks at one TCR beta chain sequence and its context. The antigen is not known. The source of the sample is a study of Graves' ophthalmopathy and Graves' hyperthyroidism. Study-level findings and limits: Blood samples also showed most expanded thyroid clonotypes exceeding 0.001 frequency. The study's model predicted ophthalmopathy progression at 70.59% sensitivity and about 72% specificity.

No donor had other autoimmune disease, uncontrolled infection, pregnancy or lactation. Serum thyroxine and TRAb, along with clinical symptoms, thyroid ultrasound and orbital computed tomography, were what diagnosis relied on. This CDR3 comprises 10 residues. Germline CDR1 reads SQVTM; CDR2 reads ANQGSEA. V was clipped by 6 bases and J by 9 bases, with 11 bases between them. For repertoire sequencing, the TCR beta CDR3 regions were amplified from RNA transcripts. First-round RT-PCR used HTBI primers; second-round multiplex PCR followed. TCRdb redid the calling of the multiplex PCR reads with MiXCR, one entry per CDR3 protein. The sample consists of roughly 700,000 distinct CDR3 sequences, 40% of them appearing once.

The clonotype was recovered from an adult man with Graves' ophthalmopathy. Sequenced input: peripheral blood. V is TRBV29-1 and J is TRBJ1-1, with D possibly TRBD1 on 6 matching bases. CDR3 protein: CSVGGGKAFF. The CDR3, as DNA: TGCAGCGTAGGGGGGGGGAAAGCTTTCTTT.